This TCR beta chain comes out of a study of tumor-infiltrating lymphocytes in primary liver carcinoma. Study-wide background: Samples returned roughly 3.65 to 8 million productive TCRbeta reads, a yield that was similar across tissue types. Study-wide results and caveats: Tumors reached a significantly greater top-250-clone fraction than blood did (p = 0.039).

There are a few counts of this clonotype. As yet, its antigen is unknown. Given a much more abundant clone one base away, this may be a read error. From 500 ng total RNA, TCR beta cDNA was generated with a primer in the constant region. Library construction for TCR beta comprised three nested multiplex PCR rounds performed with slightly modified ARM-PCR. A C-beta reverse primer and TRBV1-TRBV30 forward primers served in each of the first two PCR rounds, at ten to eleven cycles apiece. In TCRdb, the multiplex PCR reads were re-called with MiXCR into one record per CDR3 protein. This table has roughly 100,000 distinct CDR3 sequences, over 55% appearing once. CDR3 length: 14 amino acids. Germline V gives CDR1 MNHEY, CDR2 SVGEGT. From roughly 18-30 mg of unsorted bulk tissue, DNA and RNA were co-extracted together. Surgical resection served as treatment for the primary liver carcinoma of these patients. Each sampled tumor had five separate regions taken from it.

The sequence was obtained from a woman in her sixties with primary liver carcinoma and hepatitis B virus infection. The chain is built from TRBV6-2 or TRBV6-3 and TRBJ2-1; either TRBD1 or TRBD2 may supply D (6 bases each). Sequencing was carried out using liver tumor tissue from sampling region 5. Subset here: tumor region T5, tumor centre. CDR3 region: CTSSYRGGYNEQFF. In DNA form, the CDR3 reads TGTACCAGCAGTTATCGAGGGGGGTACAATGAGCAGTTCTTC.